These T cell receptor beta chains were read from a single sample in a study of T cells in Graves' hyperthyroidism and ophthalmopathy. TCRdb processed the multiplex PCR reads anew with MiXCR; each CDR3 protein has one entry. This table holds about 600,000 distinct CDR3 sequences, 13% to 15% found once. Sequencing was carried out using blood. Receptors originate from a woman between 18 and 30 years old with Graves' ophthalmopathy. CDR3s include the opening cysteine and the closing phenylalanine or tryptophan. Each record gives: V gene, J gene, CDR3 length, clone size, D gene, CDR3 protein, CDR3 DNA. D genes are given only for firm matches. Expanded clones get a size class; other rows say once, few or many, or leave the size out.

v_gene: TRBV10-2
j_gene: TRBJ1-2
len: 14
abundance: NA
d_gene: TRBD1
CDR3aa: CASSMTGANYGYTF
CDR3nt: TGCGCCAGCAGCATGACAGGGGCCAACTATGGCTACACCTTC

v_gene: TRBV2
j_gene: TRBJ2-2
len: 14
abundance: many
d_gene: NA
CDR3aa: CASRVTENTGELFF
CDR3nt: TGTGCCAGCAGGGTCACAGAGAACACCGGGGAGCTGTTTTTT

v_gene: TRBV7-2
j_gene: TRBJ1-1
len: 15
abundance: many
d_gene: NA
CDR3aa: CASSPWAGAGTEAFF
CDR3nt: TGTGCCAGCAGCCCCTGGGCGGGGGCTGGCACTGAAGCTTTCTTT

v_gene: TRBV5-6
j_gene: TRBJ2-7
len: 12
abundance: many
d_gene: NA
CDR3aa: CASSLRTHEQYF
CDR3nt: TGTGCCAGCAGTTTGAGAACCCACGAGCAGTACTTC

v_gene: TRBV7-6
j_gene: TRBJ2-3
len: 15
abundance: many
d_gene: NA
CDR3aa: CASSLEAASTDTQYF
CDR3nt: TGTGCCAGCAGCTTAGAGGCAGCCAGCACAGATACGCAGTATTTT

v_gene: TRBV7-2
j_gene: TRBJ2-1
len: 13
abundance: many
d_gene: NA
CDR3aa: CASSLPANNEQFF
CDR3nt: TGTGCCAGCAGCTTACCAGCGAACAATGAGCAGTTCTTC

v_gene: TRBV12-3/TRBV12-4
j_gene: TRBJ2-7
len: 11
abundance: many
d_gene: NA
CDR3aa: CASSKQGGQYF
CDR3nt: TGTGCCAGCAGTAAACAGGGAGGGCAGTACTTC

v_gene: TRBV28
j_gene: TRBJ2-1
len: 16
abundance: many
d_gene: NA
CDR3aa: CASRGGAALTYNEQFF
CDR3nt: TGTGCCAGTCGAGGAGGGGCGGCCCTAACCTACAATGAGCAGTTCTTC

v_gene: TRBV25-1
j_gene: TRBJ1-1
len: 14
abundance: NA
d_gene: NA
CDR3aa: CASSEVGASTEAFF
CDR3nt: TGTGCCAGCAGTGAGGTGGGGGCGTCCACTGAAGCTTTCTTT

v_gene: TRBV27
j_gene: TRBJ1-2
len: 16
abundance: many
d_gene: TRBD1
CDR3aa: CASSFGQGAANYGYTF
CDR3nt: TGTGCCAGCAGTTTTGGACAGGGCGCCGCTAACTATGGCTACACCTTC

v_gene: TRBV6-1
j_gene: TRBJ2-1
len: 14
abundance: NA
d_gene: NA
CDR3aa: CASSLAASDNEQFF
CDR3nt: TGTGCCAGTTCCTTAGCGGCGTCTGACAATGAGCAGTTCTTC

v_gene: TRBV20-1
j_gene: TRBJ2-5
len: 13
abundance: many
d_gene: NA
CDR3aa: CSASTMGEETQYF
CDR3nt: TGCAGTGCTAGTACGATGGGGGAAGAGACCCAGTACTTC

v_gene: TRBV4-3
j_gene: TRBJ1-2
len: 15
abundance: few
d_gene: NA
CDR3aa: CASSREPTANYGYTF
CDR3nt: TGCGCCAGCAGCCGAGAGCCGACAGCTAACTATGGCTACACCTTC

v_gene: TRBV28
j_gene: TRBJ2-7
len: 14
abundance: many
d_gene: NA
CDR3aa: CASISRESPYEQYF
CDR3nt: TGTGCCAGCATCAGTCGGGAGTCCCCTTACGAGCAGTACTTC